This section outlines one TCR beta chain sequence together with its context. Germline CDR1 reads WSHSY; CDR2 reads SAAADI. Unmatched junction bases numbered 8, after V lost 0 bases and J lost 4 bases. CDR3 length: 17 residues. Sequencing used immunoSEQ multiplex PCR; TCRdb keeps in-frame clones, though not all of them. The sample has 55,000 to 75,000 clones, 85% to 95% seen once. This sample stems from a study of technical replicates of blood from several donors. Sequencing was done on a sample of PBMCs. V is TRBV10-2 and J is TRBJ2-7, with 11 bases aligning to TRBD1. This TCR was sampled from a human donor in good health. Some clones in this sample may be carry-over from other donors' samples. CDR3: CASSESRGTGGRYEQYF. As DNA, the CDR3 is TGCGCCAGCAGTGAGTCGAGGGGGACAGGGGGTCGGTACGAGCAGTACTTC.